There are many counts of the clone carrying this TCR beta chain. From the 5' RACE reads, TCRdb called clonotypes with MiXCR, one entry per CDR3 protein. In the table there are under 200,000 distinct CDR3 sequences, more than 9% of which are singletons. The data stem from a study of T-cell memory formation after mild COVID-19. Study details: Across donors, TCR clusters were largely donor specific.

The V gene lost 4 bases and the J gene lost 2 bases, with 14 bases spanning the gap. The CDR3 spans 16 residues. The V gene's germline CDR1 is MNHEY and CDR2 SVGAGI. The source material was PBMCs or a T cell subset sorted from them (not recorded which). V gene TRBV6-5 combines with J gene TRBJ2-2; a weak D match, TRBD1 (5 bases). This sequence was found in a man between 18 and 35 years old who had mild COVID-19 (a few samples of this study predate the infection). Cell type and time point are not known. Here the CDR3 DNA reads TGTGCCAGCAGTTTGCGCCCTGGGGCCAACACCGGGGAGCTGTTTTTT. It yields the protein CASSLRPGANTGELFF.